This is a list of T cell receptor beta chains from one sample in a study of T cells expressing NK-cell markers. TCRdb reprocessed the 5' RACE reads and keeps a single row for each CDR3 protein, giving no DNA. This table holds 150,000 or so distinct CDR3 sequences. Sequenced input: blood T cells: a sorted CD56 or NKG2C T cell subset, CD4+ or CD8+ T cells, or bulk PBMC T cells (not recorded which). These receptors were taken from a woman between 50 and 59 years old in good health. CDR3s include the opening cysteine and the closing phenylalanine or tryptophan.

V	J	CDR3
TRBV29-1	TRBJ1-2	CSVTGGFNYGYTF
TRBV12-3/TRBV12-4	TRBJ1-2	CASSFGNTGRGYTF
TRBV12-3/TRBV12-4	TRBJ2-1	CASSTGQDEQFF
TRBV27	TRBJ1-5	CASSPLSDRGINQPQHF
TRBV19	TRBJ1-6	CASSIVENSPLHF
TRBV27	TRBJ2-7	CASKVQGGSSEQYF
TRBV30	TRBJ2-5	CAWGTGIGAETQYF
TRBV27	TRBJ2-6	CASSSADSSKTSGANVLTF
TRBV20-1	TRBJ2-1	CSAGGALGTDYNEQFF
TRBV5-1	TRBJ1-1	CASSYAAGSMNTEAFF
TRBV12-3/TRBV12-4	TRBJ2-1	CASSVGYEQFF
TRBV4-1	TRBJ1-6	CASSQDMGGPLHF
TRBV12-3/TRBV12-4	TRBJ1-3	CASSDTGTWDTIYF
TRBV10-2	TRBJ2-1	CASSHSGRNTNEQFF
TRBV7-9	TRBJ2-3	CASGAPPPTDTQYF
TRBV3-1	TRBJ2-7	CASSHARGLTYEQYF
TRBV15	TRBJ2-1	CATSSRPDEQFF
TRBV29-1	TRBJ1-1	CSGAGDHSGAFF
TRBV21-1	TRBJ1-6	CASSEDQGVYNSPLHF
TRBV4-1	TRBJ1-4	CASSQDLQGYNEKLFF
TRBV4-1	TRBJ2-1	CASSQDPSGSRYNEQFF
TRBV12-3/TRBV12-4	TRBJ2-2	CASRPPWGELFF
TRBV7-9	TRBJ1-3	CASSRNPGQGEGDTIYF
TRBV4-1	TRBJ2-7	CASSQDQVDAQSSYEQYF
TRBV28	TRBJ1-6	CASNDDQINSPLHF
TRBV29-1	TRBJ1-1	CSVEVTAGVAFF
TRBV2	TRBJ2-2	CASTHPGTTPPGELFF
TRBV27	TRBJ1-2	CASSFDRAGYTF
TRBV21-1	TRBJ2-3	CASSKGRGRGETETDTQYF
TRBV27	TRBJ2-3	CASREPGSTQYF
TRBV4-1	TRBJ2-1	CASSHEDRYNEQFF
TRBV12-3/TRBV12-4	TRBJ2-3	CASSLKEQRTDTQYF
TRBV29-1	TRBJ2-7	CSVGWDSPYEQYF
TRBV5-1	TRBJ1-1	CASSLDAATLNTEAFF
TRBV24-1	TRBJ1-5	CATSDSRSNQPQHF
TRBV5-1	TRBJ2-1	CASSLATGDEQFF
TRBV27	TRBJ2-1	CASSPHYGSGRAWNEQFF
TRBV24-1	TRBJ2-3	CATSGTSGAVTDTQYF
TRBV12-3/TRBV12-4	TRBJ1-1	CASRTGLSEAFF
TRBV5-1	TRBJ2-7	CASSKAGEQYF
TRBV20-1	TRBJ2-1	CSARDRSGRVNNEQFF
TRBV7-8	TRBJ2-1	CASSLDPSGRQKEQFF